A selection of T cell receptor beta chains follows, all from one sample in a study of CD8+CD57+ T cells in acquired aplastic anemia. One entry per CDR3 protein results from TCRdb running MiXCR on the reads. The sample consists of 80,000 to 100,000 distinct CDR3 sequences, around 62% of them appearing once. Sample: sorted CD4+, CD8+, or CD8+CD57+ T cells (not recorded which) from PBMCs. These receptors were taken from a human donor with aplastic anemia. The CDR3 runs from the conserved cysteine through the conserved F or W. The order of the fields is V gene, CDR3 length, D gene, J gene, clone size, CDR3 protein, CDR3 DNA. A D gene is named only where the DNA matches it firmly. Clone sizes are given selectively: once, few, many, or a class where the clone is expanded.

TRBV15	18	TRBD1	TRBJ2-2	many	CATSRDSSRQGVSGELFF	TGTGCCACCAGCAGAGACTCATCGCGACAGGGGGTTTCCGGGGAGCTGTTTTTT
TRBV20-1	15	TRBD1	TRBJ2-7	NA	CSANPGTGQVSEQYF	TGCAGTGCTAATCCTGGGACAGGGCAAGTCAGCGAGCAGTACTTC
TRBV7-9	15	NA	TRBJ2-7	NA	CASSLGRGAPYEQYF	TGTGCCAGCAGCTTAGGGAGGGGTGCTCCCTACGAGCAGTACTTC
TRBV20-1	13	NA	TRBJ2-2	NA	CSAGTPGAGEPFF	TGCAGTGCCGGGACCCCCGGGGCCGGGGAGCCGTTTTTT
TRBV20-1	15	TRBD1	TRBJ2-7	NA	CSARGGTGGTVEQYF	TGCAGTGCTAGAGGGGGGACAGGGGGTACGGTCGAGCAGTACTTC
TRBV20-1	19	TRBD2	TRBJ2-3	many	CSASGFETSANLDTDTQYF	TGCAGTGCTAGCGGTTTTGAGACTAGCGCCAATCTCGACACAGATACGCAGTATTTT
TRBV24-1	16	NA	TRBJ2-6	NA	CATSDFTGPGANVLTF	TGTGCCACCAGTGATTTTACAGGGCCCGGGGCCAACGTCCTGACTTTC
TRBV20-1	14	NA	TRBJ1-1	NA	CSASPGATNTEAFF	TGCAGTGCTAGCCCAGGGGCGACGAACACTGAAGCTTTCTTT
TRBV10-3	15	NA	TRBJ1-1	NA	CAIRGLDPMSTEAFF	TGTGCCATCAGGGGCTTGGACCCCATGAGCACTGAAGCTTTCTTT
TRBV5-1	14	TRBD1	TRBJ1-1	many	CASSTWTGNTEAFF	TGCGCCAGCAGCACCTGGACAGGGAACACTGAAGCTTTCTTT
TRBV15	16	TRBD1	TRBJ2-1	NA	CATSRDSQGAPNEQFF	TGTGCCACCAGCAGAGATAGCCAGGGGGCCCCCAATGAGCAGTTCTTC
TRBV29-1	12	NA	TRBJ2-5	NA	CSVRVGGETQYF	TGCAGCGTTCGTGTGGGGGGAGAGACCCAGTACTTC
TRBV11-2	16	TRBD2	TRBJ2-1	once	CASSTPEAGNYNEQFF	TGTGCCAGCAGCACCCCAGAAGCGGGGAATTACAATGAGCAGTTCTTC
TRBV7-9	13	NA	TRBJ1-3	NA	CASRSGDGNTMYF	TGTGCCAGCAGGAGTGGGGATGGAAACACCATGTATTTT
TRBV9	15	NA	TRBJ1-4	NA	CASSEADWDLEKLFF	TGTGCCAGCAGTGAAGCGGACTGGGACTTAGAAAAACTGTTTTTT
TRBV11-1	16	NA	TRBJ2-6	NA	CASTHRGTQKANVLTF	TGTGCCAGCACGCACAGAGGGACGCAAAAGGCCAACGTCCTGACTTTC
TRBV12-3/TRBV12-4	15	NA	TRBJ1-6	few	CASSLNRAGYSPLHF	TGTGCCAGCAGTCTTAACAGGGCTGGGTATTCACCCCTCCACTTT
TRBV6-5	13	NA	TRBJ2-2	many	CASSSGEAGELFF	TGTGCCAGCAGTTCAGGGGAAGCCGGGGAGCTGTTTTTT
TRBV12-3/TRBV12-4	13	NA	TRBJ1-1	NA	CASSLRENTEAFF	TGTGCCAGCAGTTTGAGGGAGAACACTGAAGCTTTCTTT
TRBV29-1	15	NA	TRBJ1-1	NA	CSVLLFETINTEAFF	TGCAGCGTTCTATTATTCGAGACGATCAACACTGAAGCTTTCTTT
TRBV7-8	12	NA	TRBJ2-1	NA	CASSPLVNEQFF	TGTGCCAGCAGCCCACTAGTCAATGAGCAGTTCTTC
TRBV7-2	15	TRBD2	TRBJ2-5	NA	CASSPAGDRGETQYF	TGTGCCAGCAGCCCAGCGGGGGACCGGGGAGAGACCCAGTACTTC
TRBV2	16	NA	TRBJ1-6	NA	CASSPTGGIGNSPLHF	TGTGCCAGCAGTCCAACGGGGGGAATAGGTAATTCACCCCTCCACTTT
TRBV2	12	NA	TRBJ1-2	NA	CASSLEDYGYTF	TGTGCCAGCAGTCTAGAAGACTATGGCTACACCTTC
TRBV10-3	13	NA	TRBJ2-5	NA	CAISESTPKTQYF	TGTGCCATCAGTGAGTCGACTCCGAAGACCCAGTACTTC
TRBV29-1	13	NA	TRBJ1-6	few	CSVQTDFNSPLHF	TGCAGCGTGCAGACAGACTTTAATTCACCCCTCCACTTT
TRBV11-2	19	NA	TRBJ2-1	few	CASSLVPTRRVFTNNEQFF	TGTGCCAGCAGCTTAGTTCCAACACGGAGGGTATTTACCAACAATGAGCAGTTCTTC
TRBV7-6	15	NA	TRBJ1-1	NA	CASSLVDGVNTEAFF	TGTGCCAGCAGCTTAGTAGATGGGGTTAACACTGAAGCTTTCTTT
TRBV15	11	NA	TRBJ2-1	NA	CATSRDGRQFF	TGTGCCACCAGCAGAGATGGTCGGCAGTTCTTC
TRBV6-2/TRBV6-3	13	NA	TRBJ2-7	NA	CASRGAPSYEQYF	TGTGCCAGCAGGGGGGCACCCTCCTACGAGCAGTACTTC
TRBV20-1	15	TRBD1	TRBJ2-6	NA	CSAGTGHSGANVLTF	TGCAGTGCTGGGACAGGACACTCTGGGGCCAACGTCCTGACTTTC
TRBV2	15	TRBD1	TRBJ1-2	NA	CASRSMTGGDYGYTF	TGTGCCAGCAGAAGTATGACAGGGGGGGACTATGGCTACACCTTC
TRBV7-8	14	NA	TRBJ2-7	NA	CASSLAGGGHEQYF	TGTGCCAGCAGCTTAGCAGGAGGAGGCCACGAGCAGTACTTC
TRBV7-3	15	TRBD1	TRBJ2-5	NA	CASSFQGAVQETQYF	TGTGCCAGCAGCTTCCAGGGGGCAGTACAAGAGACCCAGTACTTC
TRBV7-6	15	NA	TRBJ2-3	NA	CASSLYLTGTDTQYF	TGTGCCAGCAGCTTATACCTAACCGGGACAGATACGCAGTATTTT
TRBV11-1	16	NA	TRBJ2-2	NA	CASSQAGQPNTGELFF	TGTGCCAGCAGCCAGGCGGGACAGCCTAACACCGGGGAGCTGTTTTTT
TRBV24-1	16	NA	TRBJ1-5	NA	CATSDPTLPHGQPQHF	TGTGCCACCAGTGATCCCACCCTTCCCCATGGTCAGCCCCAGCATTTT
TRBV20-1	14	NA	TRBJ1-2	few	CSARAQGGGYGYTF	TGCAGTGCTAGAGCTCAGGGTGGAGGGTATGGCTACACCTTC
TRBV7-3	14	TRBD1	TRBJ2-5	NA	CASSSTGDPGTQYF	TGTGCCAGCAGCTCGACAGGGGATCCGGGGACCCAGTACTTC
TRBV7-3	15	NA	TRBJ2-2	NA	CASSGSRGGTGELFF	TGTGCCAGCAGCGGGAGTAGGGGAGGCACCGGGGAGCTGTTTTTT
TRBV2	14	NA	TRBJ1-6	few	CASSEGTPNSPLHF	TGTGCCAGCAGTGAGGGGACACCTAATTCACCCCTCCACTTT
TRBV29-1	15	TRBD1	TRBJ2-7	NA	CSVEPGGQGNYEQYF	TGCAGCGTTGAGCCCGGGGGACAGGGAAACTACGAGCAGTACTTC
TRBV7-2	13	NA	TRBJ2-1	once	CASRSDGYNEQFF	TGTGCCAGCAGATCGGACGGGTACAATGAGCAGTTCTTC
TRBV10-2	12	NA	TRBJ2-1	NA	CASSFGYNEQFF	TGCGCCAGCAGTTTTGGATACAATGAGCAGTTCTTC
TRBV27	14	NA	TRBJ2-7	NA	CASSLGFRAREQYF	TGTGCCAGCAGTTTAGGTTTCAGAGCCAGAGAGCAGTACTTC